This T cell receptor beta chain was sequenced for a study of spatial heterogeneity in lung cancer. Study-wide context: Combinations of a unique TCR and a UMI were tallied in raw reads, and on average each appeared more than ten times.

Many counts were recorded for this clonotype. Its target is not known. General study findings and limits: Resection blood, more than follow-up blood, showed ubiquitous expanded tumor TCRs.

V lost 3 bases, J lost 10 bases, and 15 bases lay in between. This CDR3 is built from 12 residues. The germline V gene has CDR1 DFQATT and CDR2 SNEGSKA (reference sequence). A single record per CDR3 protein comes from TCRdb applying MiXCR to the 5' RACE reads. The profile shows some 37,000 distinct CDR3 sequences, roughly 7.4% of them singletons. This sample's time point: sample taken at primary tumor resection. Sequencing was performed on whole RNA extracted from tumor and nontumor lung tissue, or from frozen PBMC, and the material was left unsorted. The sequence was collected from a male donor with early-stage non-small cell lung cancer. The V call is TRBV20-1, the J call TRBJ1-1; no clear D gene. Sequenced here: PBMCs, sampled at surgery. The CDR3 protein is CSARADPAGAFF. Here the CDR3 DNA reads TGCAGTGCTAGGGCTGACCCAGCAGGAGCTTTCTTT.